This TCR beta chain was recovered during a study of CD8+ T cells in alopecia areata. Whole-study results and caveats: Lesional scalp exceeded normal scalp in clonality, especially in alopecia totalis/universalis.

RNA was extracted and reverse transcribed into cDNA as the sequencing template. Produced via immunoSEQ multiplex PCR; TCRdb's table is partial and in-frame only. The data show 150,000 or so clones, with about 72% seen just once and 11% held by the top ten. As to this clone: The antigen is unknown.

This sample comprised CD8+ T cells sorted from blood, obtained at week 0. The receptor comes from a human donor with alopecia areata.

The CDR3 loop reads CAWGRQIGGRPPLHF. CDR3 DNA sequence: TGTGCCTGGGGACGACAAATCGGGGGGCGACCGCCCCTCCACTTT. This rearrangement joins TRBV30 to TRBJ1-6; a weak D match, TRBD1 (6 bases). The length of the CDR3 is 15 residues. V lost 5 bases and J 13 bases, leaving 24 bases between the germline ends. CDR1 is GTSNPN, CDR2 SVGIG, per germline (reference sequence).